These 5 T cell receptor beta chains were all obtained from the same sample, sequenced in a study of T cells in Graves' hyperthyroidism and ophthalmopathy. What was amplified from RNA transcripts were TCR beta CDR3 regions. First-round RT-PCR of the TCR CDR3 relied on the HTBI primer set. TCRdb itself ran the multiplex PCR reads through MiXCR, one entry per CDR3 protein. The sample has about 560,000 distinct CDR3 sequences; 46% are singletons. Sequences were obtained from peripheral blood or thyroid tissue (not recorded which). The receptors come from a woman younger than 30 with Graves' hyperthyroidism.

This clonotype has a single count. The chain recombines TRBV7-6 with TRBJ2-5, with 8 bases matching TRBD1. Germline V lookup: CDR1 SGHVS, CDR2 FNYEAQ. The CDR3 length is 24 residues. V gave up 0 bases and J gave up 1 base; unmatched junction bases: 28. The CDR3 DNA reads as TGTGCCAGCAGCTTAGCATCAGGGGGCGGCTTTCAACCGGGACAGACACACGTCCAAGAGACCCAGTACTTC. As protein: CASSLASGGGFQPGQTHVQETQYF.

About this clonotype itself: The junction departs from the called germline gene at one end, perhaps through a read error. The CDR3 DNA sequence: TGTGCCAGCAGTCCCGGGACAGATAATGAAAAACTGTTTTTT. It encodes CASSPGTDNEKLFF. The V call is TRBV5-1, the J call TRBJ1-4; 7 bases match TRBD1. The CDR3 has 14 residues. Germline V gene data show CDR1 as SGHRS and CDR2 as YFSETQ. Drawing the rest from reference TRBV5-1 and TRBJ1-4, the complete variable domain is KAGVTQTPRYLIKTRGQQVTLSCSPISGHRSVSWYQQTPGQGLQFLFEYFSETQRNKGNFPGRFSGRQFSNSRSEMNVSTLELGDSALYLCASSPGTDNEKLFFGSGTQLSVL.

V and J are TRBV7-9 and TRBJ2-2; no clear D gene. Germline V gene sequence: CDR1 SEHNR, CDR2 FQNEAQ (reference sequence). The germline V and J ends were trimmed by 3 bases and 4 bases, with 9 bases remaining between them. The CDR3 is 14 residues long. CDR3 DNA sequence: TGTGCCAGCAGCTTGAAAGGAATCACCGGGGAGCTGTTTTTT. Protein: CASSLKGITGELFF.

This clonotype was counted between two and nine times. The CDR3 loop is CASSLAEGLYTEAFF. Here the CDR3 DNA reads TGCGCCAGCAGCTTGGCCGAGGGATTGTACACTGAAGCTTTCTTT. This rearrangement joins TRBV5-1 to TRBJ1-1; D is uncertain. The germline CDR1 and CDR2 sequences are SGHRS and YFSETQ. V was cut by 0 bases and J by 3 bases, with 12 bases left in between. The CDR3 is 15 residues long.

This clonotype was picked up a small number of times. This sequence joins TRBV20-1 and TRBJ1-5, with a tentative D call TRBD1 (5 bases). Germline-derived CDR1 and CDR2 are DFQATT and SNEGSKA (reference sequence). Trimming pared 3 bases from V and 5 bases from J, leaving 11 bases between. There are 13 residues in the CDR3. The CDR3 DNA sequence: TGCAGTGCTAGGGGGGGGACTTATCAGCCCCAGCATTTT. Its protein is CSARGGTYQPQHF.